This T cell receptor (beta chain) was documented in a study of CD8 T cells in ankylosing spondylitis. MiXCR, run by TCRdb on the 5' RACE reads, gives a single entry per CDR3 protein. The data contain some 300,000 distinct CDR3 sequences, less than 25% of them singletons. The CDR3 is 16 amino acids. Trimming removed 6 bases from V and 6 bases from J; junction bases left unmatched: 16. CDR1 and CDR2 (germline): SEHNR, FQNEAQ (reference sequence). The chain has TRBV7-9 and TRBJ1-1; 7 bases line up with TRBD1. Source material: blood, either unsorted or a sorted T cell fraction (not recorded which). The TCR sequence derives from a female donor with ankylosing spondylitis or in good health (not recorded which). The CDR3 spells CASSLYMGQNRAEAFF. The CDR3 region has the DNA TGTGCCAGCAGTCTTTATATGGGACAGAACAGGGCTGAAGCTTTCTTT. Combining the CDR3 with reference TRBV7-9 and TRBJ1-1 gives the whole variable domain DTGVSQNPRHKITKRGQNVTFRCDPISEHNRLYWYRQTLGQGPEFLTYFQNEAQLEKSRLLSDRFSAERPKGSFSTLEIQRTEQGDSAMYLCASSLYMGQNRAEAFFGQGTRLTVV.